These T cell receptor beta chains were read from a single sample in a study of beta chain features in type 1 diabetes. Some clones are missing from TCRdb's copy, which holds only in-frame ones; the method was immunoSEQ multiplex PCR. The data show some 640,000 clones, more than 12% seen once. Sequenced sample: naive CD4+ T cells from blood. The source of these receptors is a man aged 18-30 years with type 1 diabetes. The CDR3 runs from the conserved cysteine through the conserved F or W. Each record gives: V gene, J gene, CDR3 protein.

TRBV18	TRBJ1-1	CASSPWEGVDGTEAFF
TRBV7-2	TRBJ1-5	CASSPRTGVGEPQHF
TRBV10-3	TRBJ1-6	CAISDQNSPLHF
TRBV5-1	TRBJ2-1	CASSPDGPSEQFF
TRBV6-5	TRBJ2-7	CASSPGTVYEQYF
TRBV7-2	TRBJ2-5	CASSLAGRETQYF
TRBV5-4	TRBJ2-7	CASSLGQATVLGGEQYF
TRBV4-3	TRBJ1-1	CASSQDPPGMVGTEAFF
TRBV13	TRBJ1-2	CASSAYRGPWDGYTF
TRBV7-2	TRBJ1-1	CASSLESVSPEAFF
TRBV9	TRBJ1-1	CASSVTVMNTEAFF
TRBV10-2	TRBJ1-5	CASSQGLGSNQPQHF
TRBV6-1	TRBJ2-1	CASRPGGDYNEQFF
TRBV11-2	TRBJ2-7	CASSPGGIRSYEQYF
TRBV29-1	TRBJ2-2	CSVQGQGAGELFF
TRBV30	TRBJ1-3	CAWRTQASGNTIYF
TRBV20-1	TRBJ1-2	CSANAYGYTF
TRBV4-1	TRBJ1-1	CASSQESHSLTEAFF
TRBV6-5	TRBJ1-1	CASSYSRGEAEAFF
TRBV7-6	TRBJ2-5	CASSFAWAGADKETQYF
TRBV13	TRBJ2-1	CASSLGGLAISNEQFF
TRBV5-1	TRBJ2-5	CASSRSSTGGEETQYF
TRBV7-9	TRBJ2-6	CASSPRTSGRLAGANVLTF
TRBV9	TRBJ1-4	CASSDQGDEKLFF
TRBV28	TRBJ2-2	CASSLAGGGELFF
TRBV20-1	TRBJ1-2	CSAITAGGYTF
TRBV4-1	TRBJ1-4	CASSRMYEKLFF
TRBV19	TRBJ2-7	CASSSGQGYEQYF
TRBV5-4	TRBJ2-3	CASSHLAGGPADTQYF
TRBV6-5	TRBJ2-7	CASSYSGGTYEQYF
TRBV30	TRBJ2-7	CARSASSYEQYF
TRBV20-1	TRBJ1-6	CSASPISPLHF
TRBV7-2	TRBJ2-1	CASSLPGLAVSSYNEQFF
TRBV9	TRBJ2-1	CASSVGRGSSYNEQFF
TRBV29-1	TRBJ1-3	CSVTAVSGNTIYF
TRBV11-1	TRBJ1-2	CASSPAGSLSGYTF